This TCR beta chain emerged from a study of T and B cells in COVID-19 patients (dated by TCRdb to the early 2020s). Study-wide context: In this study, adaptive immunity was profiled in COVID-19 patients who either had active infection or had recovered, using TRB and IGH repertoire sequencing of peripheral blood. Comorbidities linked to unfavorable COVID-19 outcome were present in 18 of 20 patients in the active-infection cohort. Critical illness requiring mechanical ventilation or ECMO was present in about 65% of the 20 patients in the active-infection cohort. Two patients were included in both the recovered and active cohorts because samples were available from active disease and after recovery. As many as 9 follow-up blood samples were taken per patient, and some of the samples covered different disease stages within the same individual. An age-matched reference group of 40 or so healthy donors negative for COVID-19 antibodies was used as the comparison for repertoire analyses. A median age of roughly 35 years was recorded in the recovered cohort versus 67 years in the active-infection cohort. Over 7.5 million TCR sequences were analysed in a TCR and BCR sequence repository that covered a few dozen patients and roughly 69 time points. A recovered cohort included about 18 patients who provided roughly 22 samples, and most of these patients had mild to moderate COVID-19 treated on an outpatient basis. The research as a whole found: A total of roughly 2,500 exclusive TCR clusters, including over 25 low-pGen clusters, were found in the recovered cohort. During active COVID-19 the TRB repertoires were highly clonal, but at recovery diversity and richness rose above the levels seen in healthy donors. Specific T cell subsets (CD4+/Treg/CD8+) and sorted SARS-CoV-2-responsive or tetramer+ T cells had not yet been sequenced, and these experiments were ongoing. The reported TCR clusters were said to need prospective validation before any clinical use. Patients with COVID-19 were reported to show strongly skewed TRBV/TRBJ gene usage. The cohort was judged too small for assessing how HLA contributes to COVID-19 susceptibility or severity. Few blood samples were available from mildly ill patients while symptoms were present or from severe cases at early time points.

Trimming at the junction amounts to 3 bases on V and 9 bases on J, and the germline ends lie 12 bases apart. Reading from cysteine to phenylalanine, the CDR3 counts 13 amino acids. Kept here is only the CDR3 DNA, which spans 39 bases and is read in frame from base 1. On this clonotype: Its antigen has not been determined. Base-call qualities are not available, and no considerably larger clone is one nucleotide away.

Genomic DNA extracted from blood, in amounts of about 240-550 ng, served as the starting material for amplifying TRB repertoires. The sequencing machine was an Illumina MiSeq. Multiplex PCR with BIOMED2 TRB-A/B primer pools was used to amplify TRB rearrangements. Illumina-compatible adapters and 7-nucleotide sample barcodes were attached to the amplicons through two consecutive PCRs. All library PCRs used Phusion HS II polymerase. Amplicons were purified from gel with the NucleoSpin Gel and PCR Clean-up kit, quantified on Qubit, and pooled at roughly 4 nM. Before Illumina next-generation sequencing, the quality of the amplicon pool was assessed on an Agilent 2100 Bioanalyzer. The authors' analysis ran thus. Annotation of TRB rearrangements was performed with MiXCR 3.0.8 using the default MiXCR reference library. Non-productive reads and sequences with fewer than 2 reads were excluded, and each unique CDR3 nucleotide sequence counted as one clone. Clonality, diversity, richness and V-J gene usage were calculated in R 3.5.1. TCR clustering by CDR3 similarity used GLIPH2, with generation probabilities calculated by OLGA. Only GLIPH2 clusters with at least four unique TCR clonotypes present in at least three individuals were retained. The public reads were reprocessed in TCRdb via fastp at Q25 and MiXCR, keeping in-frame beta chains. Every CDR3 protein is listed once, alongside the most common genes and DNA of its rows. These V and J calls originate from TCRdb's pipeline instead of the authors' own analysis. This sample gives roughly 18,000 distinct CDR3 sequences in total; under 30% of them show up just once. The ten largest clones capture less than 4.5% of the sample.

Sequenced input: blood. The TCR was taken from a human donor who had recovered from COVID-19. The chain is made from TRBV12-3 or TRBV12-4 and TRBJ1-5, with a tentative D gene TRBD1 over 6 matching bases. The nucleotides are TGTGCCAGCAGTTTGGGGGCCCGCGGGCCCCAGCATTTT. Its translation is CASSLGARGPQHF.